Presented here are 14 T cell receptor beta chains from one specimen sequenced in a study of shared clonotypes between healthy human individuals. Measured with immunoSEQ multiplex PCR; TCRdb has only the in-frame clones, and not every one. The profile covers millions of clones, with around 96% appearing a single time and around 1.1% taken by the ten largest. CD45RO negativity and positive selection for CCR7 defined naive CD8 cells, a population that excluded terminally differentiated effector memory CD45RA+ cells. The material sequenced was naive CD8+ T cells sorted from blood. The receptors were sampled from a man younger than 35 in good health.

This sequence joins TRBV7-9 and TRBJ2-7; D may be TRBD1 (6 bases). Germline V gene lookup returns CDR1 SEHNR and CDR2 FQNEAQ (reference sequence). This CDR3 is built from 17 residues. Trimming took off 0 bases at V and 1 base at J, with 16 bases between the two ends. CDR3: CASSLARTGLASYEQYF. CDR3 nucleotides: TGTGCCAGCAGCTTAGCCCGAACAGGGTTGGCGTCCTACGAGCAGTACTTC.

The rearrangement uses TRBV30 and TRBJ1-1; unclear D gene. Germline V gives CDR1 GTSNPN, CDR2 SVGIG (reference sequence). CDR3 length equals 11 residues. Trimming stripped 0 bases from V and 8 bases from J, with 7 bases between. The CDR3 here is CAWSVMAEAFF. CDR3 DNA: TGTGCCTGGAGTGTGATGGCAGAAGCTTTCTTT.

This chain links TRBV7-6 with TRBJ2-1; possible D gene TRBD2, 5 bases. The germline gives CDR1 SGHVS, CDR2 FNYEAQ. Trimming took off 2 bases at V and 0 bases at J, with 11 bases between the two ends. The CDR3 loop spans 16 amino acids. CDR3 in amino acids: CASSLYVGSSYNEQFF. The CDR3, as DNA: TGTGCCAGCAGCTTATATGTGGGGAGCTCCTACAATGAGCAGTTCTTC.

The chain employs TRBV11-1 and TRBJ2-4, with TRBD2 matching over 9 bases. The junction had 8 bases not matched to a gene; V was cut back by 5 bases and J by 0 bases. CDR3 size: 17 residues. The germline V gene has CDR1 SGHAT and CDR2 FQDESV (reference sequence). The CDR3 protein is CASSQRTSVIAKNIQYF. CDR3 in DNA: TGTGCCAGCAGCCAAAGGACTAGCGTTATAGCCAAAAACATTCAGTACTTC.

The chain combines TRBV19 with TRBJ1-1; no reliable D call. CDR3 size: 12 residues. CDR1 is LNHDA and CDR2 is SQIVND in the germline V gene (reference sequence). The V and J ends lost 9 bases and 0 bases respectively, with 8 bases between them. CDR3 loop: CASRHVNTEAFF. CDR3 DNA: TGTGCCAGCAGACACGTGAACACTGAAGCTTTCTTT.

The V and J genes are TRBV4-1 and TRBJ2-7; D ambiguous. The V end was cut by 0 bases, the J end by 3 bases, with 9 bases between. The CDR3 contains 14 residues. The germline CDR1 and CDR2 sequences are MGHRA and YSYEKL. Here the CDR3 reads CASSQEYYNYEQYF. DNA for the CDR3: TGCGCCAGCAGCCAAGAGTACTACAACTACGAGCAGTACTTC.

Remarks on this clone: This CDR3 is also generated by other DNA sequences in the sample. The rearrangement links TRBV6-6 to TRBJ2-7; 9 nucleotides match TRBD1. The CDR3 extends over 14 amino acids. Germline values: CDR1 MNHNY, CDR2 SVGAGI (reference sequence). After removal of 2 bases from V and 5 bases from J, the junction contained 4 bases not matched to a gene. Written as DNA, the CDR3 is TGTGCCAGCAGTTACGCGGGACAGGGTCACGAGCAGTACTTC. It encodes CASSYAGQGHEQYF.

The V call is TRBV9, the J call TRBJ2-3; either TRBD1 or TRBD2 may supply D (5 bases each). Between the trimmed V and J ends, which lost 3 bases and 0 bases, there was a span of 8 bases. CDR3 size: 14 residues. The germline CDR1 and CDR2 sequences are SGDLS and YYNGEE. CDR3 protein: CASSGDGSTDTQYF. The CDR3 nucleotides read TGTGCCAGCAGCGGGGACGGAAGCACAGATACGCAGTATTTT. The whole variable domain, remainder taken from reference TRBV9 and TRBJ2-3, is DSGVTQTPKHLITATGQRVTLRCSPRSGDLSVYWYQQSLDQGLQFLIQYYNGEERAKGNILERFSAQQFPDLHSELNLSSLELGDSALYFCASSGDGSTDTQYFGPGTRLTVL.

This clone was detected once. The genes are TRBV19 and TRBJ2-5, with D maybe TRBD2 (6 bases). The CDR3 is made up of 16 amino acids. Trimming left V 5 bases short and J 7 bases short, with 23 bases between. CDR1 is LNHDA, CDR2 SQIVND, per germline (reference sequence). The CDR3 here is CASSSPGGVEVRTQYF. Here the CDR3 DNA reads TGTGCCAGTAGTTCCCCCGGAGGGGTCGAGGTACGGACCCAGTACTTC. The full variable domain, its missing parts supplied by reference TRBV19 and TRBJ2-5, is DGGITQSPKYLFRKEGQNVTLSCEQNLNHDAMYWYRQDPGQGLRLIYYSQIVNDFQKGDIAEGYSVSREKKESFPLTVTSAQKNPTAFYLCASSSPGGVEVRTQYFGPGTRLLVL.

The chain recombines TRBV6-6 with TRBJ2-1; tentative D call: TRBD1 (6 bases). This CDR3 region has 12 residues. CDR1 is MNHNY, CDR2 SVGAGI, per germline (reference sequence). Deletions cut 7 bases from V and 5 bases from J, with 9 bases between. This chain's CDR3 is CASMAGDNEQFF. The CDR3 DNA reads TGTGCCAGCATGGCAGGGGACAATGAGCAGTTCTTC.

Note on this clone: This same CDR3 is encoded by further DNA sequences in the sample. The V call is TRBV28, the J call TRBJ2-2; D unclear. V dropped 3 bases and J dropped 4 bases, with 6 bases sitting between them. The CDR3 loop spans 13 amino acids. Germline CDR1 MDHEN, CDR2 SYDVKM. This CDR3 reads CASSFRVTGELFF. CDR3 sequence (DNA): TGTGCCAGCAGTTTTCGGGTCACCGGGGAGCTGTTTTTT.

This chain joins TRBV4-3 and TRBJ1-2; no definite D call. V was clipped by 4 bases and J by 7 bases, with 19 bases between them. Germline CDR1 and CDR2: LGHNA and YSLEER. The CDR3 sequence is 15 residues long. The CDR3 DNA sequence: TGCGCCAGCAGCCCCCTTTTAGGGCCGGGATCTGGCTACACCTTC. As protein: CASSPLLGPGSGYTF.

The chain links TRBV5-5 to TRBJ2-7; D is possibly TRBD1 or TRBD2 (6 bases each). Trimming took off 5 bases at V and 3 bases at J, with 24 bases between the two ends. CDR1 SGHKS and CDR2 YYEKEE come from the germline V gene (reference sequence). The CDR3 is made up of 17 amino acids. The chain's CDR3 is CASSFGGPLYRDYEQYF. As DNA, the CDR3 is TGTGCCAGCAGTTTCGGAGGGCCCTTATACAGGGACTACGAGCAGTACTTC.

J is TRBJ2-5 and V is TRBV9, with a tentative D call TRBD2 (6 bases). CDR1 and CDR2 from the germline V gene are SGDLS and YYNGEE. The CDR3 contains 15 residues. Trimming cost V 0 bases and J 4 bases, with 13 bases left between them. The CDR3 loop is CASSVAETRGETQYF. The CDR3 coding sequence is TGTGCCAGCAGCGTAGCCGAGACTAGAGGAGAGACCCAGTACTTC.